Below, one T cell receptor beta chain is given with its context. Vbeta (60) and Jbeta (13) primers were used in the PCR. Produced via immunoSEQ multiplex PCR; TCRdb's table is partial and in-frame only. Altogether around 55,000 clones are present, around 82% being singletons, with the ten largest covering over 1.1%. This sample was taken from a study of cytomegalovirus exposure and HLA in healthy donors. The CDR3 contains 15 residues. The V end was cut by 0 bases, the J end by 2 bases, with 11 bases between. In germline, CDR1 is LGHNA, CDR2 YSLEER. This TCR was sampled from a female donor in good health and CMV-seronegative. Sequencing used PBMCs. The rearrangement links TRBV4-3 to TRBJ2-7; no firm D call. This CDR3 is CASSQEFPSPYEQYF. The CDR3 DNA follows: TGCGCCAGCAGCCAAGAATTTCCTTCTCCCTACGAGCAGTACTTC.